This T cell receptor beta chain is drawn from a study of blood T cell repertoires in COVID-19. The V segment lost 0 bases and the J segment 5 bases; nucleotides outside the gene matches: 3. This CDR3 spans 16 amino acids. Germline lookup yields CDR1 MDHEN and CDR2 SYDVKM. Data came from immunoSEQ multiplex PCR; TCRdb stores just in-frame clones and leaves some out. The table includes a few hundred thousand clones, roughly 86% detected once. Input material: PBMCs or T cells enriched from blood (not recorded which). The TCR originated in a woman aged 30 to 39 who had recovered from COVID-19. The chain is built from TRBV28 and TRBJ2-3; 12 nucleotides match TRBD1. In DNA form, the CDR3 reads TGTGCCAGCAGTTTATGGGGACAGGGGGCACGAGATACGCAGTATTTT. It encodes CASSLWGQGARDTQYF.